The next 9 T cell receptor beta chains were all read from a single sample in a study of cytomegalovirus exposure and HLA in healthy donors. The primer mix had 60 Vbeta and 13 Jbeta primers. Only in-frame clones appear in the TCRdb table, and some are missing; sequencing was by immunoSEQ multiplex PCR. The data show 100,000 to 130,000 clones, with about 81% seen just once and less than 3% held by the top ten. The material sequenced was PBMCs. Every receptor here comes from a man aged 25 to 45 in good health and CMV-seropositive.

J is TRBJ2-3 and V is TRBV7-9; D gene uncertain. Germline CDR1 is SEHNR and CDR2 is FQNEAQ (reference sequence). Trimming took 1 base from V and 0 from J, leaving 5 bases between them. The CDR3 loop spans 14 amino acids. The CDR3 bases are TGTGCCAGCAGCTTAGATCGGAGCACAGATACGCAGTATTTT. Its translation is CASSLDRSTDTQYF.

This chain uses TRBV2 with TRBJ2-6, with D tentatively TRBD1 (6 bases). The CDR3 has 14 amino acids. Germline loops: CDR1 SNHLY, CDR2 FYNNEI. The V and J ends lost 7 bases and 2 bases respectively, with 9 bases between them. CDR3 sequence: CASIRDTGANVLTF. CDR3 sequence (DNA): TGTGCCAGCATTAGGGACACTGGGGCCAACGTCCTGACTTTC.

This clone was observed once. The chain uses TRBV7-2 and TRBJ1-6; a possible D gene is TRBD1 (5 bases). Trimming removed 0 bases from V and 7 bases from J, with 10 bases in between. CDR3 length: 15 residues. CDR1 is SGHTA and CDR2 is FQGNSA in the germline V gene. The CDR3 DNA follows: TGTGCCAGCAGCTTAGCAAGGGGAGGGAATTCACCCCTCCACTTT. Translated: CASSLARGGNSPLHF.

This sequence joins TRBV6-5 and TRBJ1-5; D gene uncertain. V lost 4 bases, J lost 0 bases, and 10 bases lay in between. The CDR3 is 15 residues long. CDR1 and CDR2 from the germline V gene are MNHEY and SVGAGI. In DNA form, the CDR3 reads TGTGCCAGCAGTTCGCTTGGAGATAGCAATCAGCCCCAGCATTTT. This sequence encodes CASSSLGDSNQPQHF.

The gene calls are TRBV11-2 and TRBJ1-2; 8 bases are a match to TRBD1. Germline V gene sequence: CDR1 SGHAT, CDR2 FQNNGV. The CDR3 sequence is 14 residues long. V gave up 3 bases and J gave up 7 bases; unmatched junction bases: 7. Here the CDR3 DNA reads TGTGCCAGCAGCTTGGAGCGGACAGGGACTGGCTACACCTTC. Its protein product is CASSLERTGTGYTF.

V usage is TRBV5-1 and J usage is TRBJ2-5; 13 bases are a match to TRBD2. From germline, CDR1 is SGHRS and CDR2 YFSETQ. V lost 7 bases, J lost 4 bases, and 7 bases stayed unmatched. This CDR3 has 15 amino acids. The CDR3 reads CASLGLAGASETQYF. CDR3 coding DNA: TGCGCCAGCCTCGGACTAGCGGGGGCATCAGAGACCCAGTACTTC.

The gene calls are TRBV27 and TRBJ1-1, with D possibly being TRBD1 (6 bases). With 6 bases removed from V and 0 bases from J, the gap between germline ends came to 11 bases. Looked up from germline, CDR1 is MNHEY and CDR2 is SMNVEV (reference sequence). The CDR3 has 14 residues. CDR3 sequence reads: CASREGQLNTEAFF. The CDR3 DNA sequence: TGTGCCAGCAGGGAAGGACAGCTGAACACTGAAGCTTTCTTT.

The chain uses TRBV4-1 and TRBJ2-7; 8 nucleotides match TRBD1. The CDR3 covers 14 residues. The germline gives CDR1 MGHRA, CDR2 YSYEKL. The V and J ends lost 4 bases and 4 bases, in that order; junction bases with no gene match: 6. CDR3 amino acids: CASSLRTGQYEQYF. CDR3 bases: TGCGCCAGCAGCCTCAGGACAGGGCAATACGAGCAGTACTTC.

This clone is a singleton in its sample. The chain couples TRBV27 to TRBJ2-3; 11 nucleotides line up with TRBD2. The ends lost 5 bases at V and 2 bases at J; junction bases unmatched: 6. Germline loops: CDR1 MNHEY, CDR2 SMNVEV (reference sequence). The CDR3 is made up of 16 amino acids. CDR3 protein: CASSPTSGGFTDTQYF. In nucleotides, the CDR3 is TGTGCCAGCAGTCCAACTAGCGGGGGATTCACAGATACGCAGTATTTT.